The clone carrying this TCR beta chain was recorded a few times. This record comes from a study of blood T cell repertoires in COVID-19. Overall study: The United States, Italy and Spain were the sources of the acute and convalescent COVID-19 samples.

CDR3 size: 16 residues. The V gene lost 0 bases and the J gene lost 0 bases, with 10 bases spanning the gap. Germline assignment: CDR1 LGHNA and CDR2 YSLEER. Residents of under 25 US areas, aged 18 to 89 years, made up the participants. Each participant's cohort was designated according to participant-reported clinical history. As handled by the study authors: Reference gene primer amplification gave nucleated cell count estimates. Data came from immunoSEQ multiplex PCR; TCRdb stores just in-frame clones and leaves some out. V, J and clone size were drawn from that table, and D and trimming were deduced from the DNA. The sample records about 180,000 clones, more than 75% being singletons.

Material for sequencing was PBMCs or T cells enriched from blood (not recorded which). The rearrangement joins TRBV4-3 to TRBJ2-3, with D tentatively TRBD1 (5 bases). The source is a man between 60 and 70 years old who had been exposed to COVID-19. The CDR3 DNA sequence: TGCGCCAGCAGCCAAGATCGACAGTTAAGCACAGATACGCAGTATTTT. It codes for CASSQDRQLSTDTQYF.